What follows describes a single T cell receptor (beta chain). Its antigen is unidentified. The data are from a study of shared clonotypes between healthy human individuals. Study-wide points: Clonotype sharing levels among donors were expected to vary with sequencing depth.

Genomic DNA of every subset was divided equally among multiple immunoSEQ plates. The data were produced by immunoSEQ multiplex PCR, yet TCRdb's version contains in-frame clones alone and is incomplete. The data show 2 million to 3 million clones, over 85% seen once. Trimming left V 0 bases short and J 8 bases short, with 11 bases between. The germline gives CDR1 SGHNT, CDR2 YYREEE (reference sequence). The CDR3 is made up of 13 amino acids. The origin of this receptor is a young man in good health. Some clones in this sample may be carry-over from other donors' samples. This chain uses TRBV5-4 with TRBJ1-1; possible D gene TRBD1, 6 bases. Sequencing was done on a sample of naive CD4+ T cells from PBMCs. Subset specified: CD45RA+ positively selected. The CDR3 sequence is CASSLAQGREAFF. For the CDR3, the DNA is TGTGCCAGCAGCTTGGCCCAGGGGCGGGAAGCTTTCTTT.